Below, 21 T cell receptor beta chains from the same sample are listed, as sequenced in a study of shared clonotypes between healthy human individuals. Sequencing used immunoSEQ multiplex PCR; TCRdb keeps in-frame clones, though not all of them. The sample has roughly 680,000 clones; approximately 72% are singletons. The sequencing input was memory CD4+ T cells sorted from blood. Subset here: CD45RA-negative fraction. These receptors came from a woman aged 25-40 years in good health.

The rearrangement uses TRBV19 and TRBJ2-3; 11 nucleotides align to TRBD2. This CDR3 region has 16 residues. The V segment lost 7 bases and the J segment 5 bases; nucleotides outside the gene matches: 11. Per the germline V gene, CDR1 is LNHDA and CDR2 is SQIVND (reference sequence). CDR3 in DNA: TGTGCCAGTACCCCGGCGGGACTAGCGGCCGGAGATACGCAGTATTTT. Encoded protein: CASTPAGLAAGDTQYF.

The chain is built from TRBV30 and TRBJ1-3, with a tentative D call TRBD1 (6 bases). The CDR3 spans 13 residues. V lost 5 bases to trimming and J lost 1 base, with 9 bases between them. Germline V gives CDR1 GTSNPN, CDR2 SVGIG (reference sequence). The CDR3 DNA reads TGTGCCTGGGTTAGGGGGTCTGGAAACACCATATATTTT. Translated, it gives CAWVRGSGNTIYF.

This clone has a handful of counts. The chain couples TRBV5-1 to TRBJ1-1, with a tentative D call TRBD1 (6 bases). This CDR3 has 15 amino acids. From germline, CDR1 is SGHRS and CDR2 YFSETQ. V was cut by 5 bases and J by 1 base, with 15 bases left in between. The CDR3 DNA reads as TGCGCCAGCAGGCACCTCGGGACAAAGAACACTGAAGCTTTCTTT. Translation gives CASRHLGTKNTEAFF.

The chain couples TRBV28 to TRBJ2-1; D is perhaps TRBD2 (7 bases). V shed 3 bases and J shed 8 bases, with 17 bases lying between them. The germline CDR1 and CDR2 sequences are MDHEN and SYDVKM. There are 15 residues in the CDR3. This CDR3 is CASSFSAVGGHEQFF. Here the CDR3 DNA reads TGTGCCAGCAGTTTCTCGGCGGTGGGGGGGCATGAGCAGTTCTTC.

At least ten counts were recorded for this clone. The chain recombines TRBV25-1 with TRBJ2-2, with D hard to call. V dropped 3 bases and J dropped 2 bases, with 13 bases sitting between them. The germline V gene encodes CDR1 MGHDK and CDR2 SYGVNS. CDR3 length equals 16 residues. The CDR3: CASSDDTGPNTGELFF. CDR3 nucleotides: TGTGCCAGCAGTGACGATACCGGGCCAAACACCGGGGAGCTGTTTTTT. Drawing the rest from reference TRBV25-1 and TRBJ2-2, the complete variable domain is EADIYQTPRYLVIGTGKKITLECSQTMGHDKMYWYQQDPGMELHLIHYSYGVNSTEKGDLSSESTVSRIRTEHFPLTLESARPSHTSQYLCASSDDTGPNTGELFFGEGSRLTVL.

The genes are TRBV5-1 and TRBJ2-7, with D uncertain. Looked up from germline, CDR1 is SGHRS and CDR2 is YFSETQ. Deletions cut 5 bases from V and 4 bases from J, with 10 bases between. The CDR3 contains 12 residues. CDR3 sequence reads: CASRETPYEQYF. The CDR3 DNA reads TGCGCCAGCAGGGAGACACCGTACGAGCAGTACTTC. Combining the CDR3 with reference TRBV5-1 and TRBJ2-7 gives the whole variable domain KAGVTQTPRYLIKTRGQQVTLSCSPISGHRSVSWYQQTPGQGLQFLFEYFSETQRNKGNFPGRFSGRQFSNSRSEMNVSTLELGDSALYLCASRETPYEQYFGPGTRLTVT.

This chain connects TRBV4-1 to TRBJ2-7, with D tentatively TRBD1 or TRBD2 (5 bases each). V was pared by 0 bases and J by 2 bases, with 17 bases between. The CDR3 has 17 amino acids. Germline CDR1 and CDR2: MGHRA and YSYEKL. DNA for the CDR3: TGCGCCAGCAGCCAAGATCCCTGGGGGATGATGGCCTACGAGCAGTACTTC. This gives the protein CASSQDPWGMMAYEQYF.

This rearrangement joins TRBV11-2 to TRBJ2-7; 7 bases are a match to TRBD1. Germline-derived CDR1 and CDR2 are SGHAT and FQNNGV. After removal of 5 bases from V and 3 bases from J, the junction contained 19 bases not matched to a gene. The CDR3 has 18 residues. The CDR3 nucleotides read TGTGCCAGCAGCCTCACAGCGAGGGGGACAGTTCCTAACTACGAGCAGTACTTC. Protein product: CASSLTARGTVPNYEQYF.

V is TRBV2 and J is TRBJ2-7, with D perhaps matching TRBD2 (8 bases). This CDR3 has 14 amino acids. The V and J ends lost 5 bases and 2 bases respectively, with 13 bases between them. Germline V gene sequence: CDR1 SNHLY, CDR2 FYNNEI. CDR3 sequence (DNA): TGTGCCAGCAGTCGACAGGGACTAGCCTACGAGCAGTACTTC. Protein product: CASSRQGLAYEQYF.

The V call is TRBV7-2, the J call TRBJ2-2, with 7 bases aligning to TRBD1. The V gene's germline CDR1 is SGHTA and CDR2 FQGNSA. This CDR3 contains 16 residues. After removal of 3 bases from V and 4 bases from J, the junction contained 8 bases not matched to a gene. The CDR3 region has the DNA TGTGCCAGCAGCTTCTCAACGACAGGGATCACCGGGGAGCTGTTTTTT. Protein product: CASSFSTTGITGELFF. Combining the CDR3 with reference TRBV7-2 and TRBJ2-2 gives the whole variable domain GAGVSQSPSNKVTEKGKDVELRCDPISGHTALYWYRQSLGQGLEFLIYFQGNSAPDKSGLPSDRFSAERTGGSVSTLTIQRTQQEDSAVYLCASSFSTTGITGELFFGEGSRLTVL.

The rearrangement uses TRBV5-1 and TRBJ1-1; D call uncertain. The CDR3 extends over 13 amino acids. V gave up 0 bases and J gave up 4 bases, with 7 bases separating them. Germline V CDR1 and CDR2: SGHRS, YFSETQ. In DNA form, the CDR3 reads TGCGCCAGCAGCTTGGGGGAACTCACTGAAGCTTTCTTT. Its translation: CASSLGELTEAFF.

The chain couples TRBV18 to TRBJ1-3, with no clear D. This CDR3 region has 16 residues. V was shortened by 3 bases and J by 0 bases, with 12 bases between the two germline ends. Germline V gene data show CDR1 as KGHSH and CDR2 as LQKENI. CDR3 coding DNA: TGTGCCAGCTCACCCCCAACAGCGTACTCTGGAAACACCATATATTTT. Amino acids: CASSPPTAYSGNTIYF.

This chain links TRBV28 with TRBJ1-5; D is possibly TRBD1 (5 bases). V lost 4 bases and J 3 bases, leaving 13 bases between the germline ends. CDR1 and CDR2 from the germline V gene are MDHEN and SYDVKM. This CDR3 contains 15 residues. CDR3 loop: CASSSPDRFNQPQHF. The CDR3 DNA is TGTGCCAGCAGTTCCCCAGACAGATTCAATCAGCCCCAGCATTTT.

The chain links TRBV29-1 to TRBJ2-1, with 7 bases aligning to TRBD2. The germline CDR1 and CDR2 sequences are SQVTM and ANQGSEA. CDR3 length: 13 residues. Losses at the gene ends were 4 bases for V and 7 bases for J; bases not matched to a gene: 7. The CDR3 DNA sequence: TGCAGCGTTGGAGGGAGGGGTACGAATGAGCAGTTCTTC. Protein sequence: CSVGGRGTNEQFF.

The rearrangement joins TRBV5-8 to TRBJ2-3; 9 positions match TRBD2. After removal of 0 bases from V and 5 bases from J, the junction contained 4 bases not matched to a gene. This CDR3 has 15 residues. The germline gives CDR1 SGHTS, CDR2 YDEGEE. The CDR3 sequence: CASSLVIAGVDTQYF. CDR3 in DNA: TGTGCCAGCAGCTTGGTGATAGCGGGAGTAGATACGCAGTATTTT. The whole variable domain, remainder taken from reference TRBV5-8 and TRBJ2-3, is EAGVTQSPTHLIKTRGQQATLRCSPISGHTSVYWYQQALGLGLQFLLWYDEGEERNRGNFPPRFSGRQFPNYSSELNVNALELEDSALYLCASSLVIAGVDTQYFGPGTRLTVL.

The V gene is TRBV7-9, the J gene TRBJ2-7, with D uncertain. The V end was cut by 5 bases, the J end by 0 bases, with 11 bases between. From germline, CDR1 is SEHNR and CDR2 FQNEAQ (reference sequence). The CDR3 is made up of 14 amino acids. CDR3 in amino acids: CASSPLSSSYEQYF. The CDR3 nucleotides are TGTGCCAGCAGCCCCCTGTCTAGCTCCTACGAGCAGTACTTC.

V and J are TRBV19 and TRBJ2-1; D is tentatively TRBD1 or TRBD2 (7 bases each). Germline CDR1 reads LNHDA; CDR2 reads SQIVND (reference sequence). The CDR3 runs to 15 residues. V was trimmed by 7 bases and J by 4 bases, leaving 17 bases between them. In DNA form, the CDR3 reads TGTGCCAGTATAGTGGGAGGGGGCAATTACAATGAGCAGTTCTTC. Protein product: CASIVGGGNYNEQFF.

This clone was observed a single time. This sequence joins TRBV25-1 and TRBJ2-2; the match to TRBD1 covers 8 bases. V lost 3 bases to trimming and J lost 4 bases; unmatched junction nucleotides: 4. The germline V gene has CDR1 MGHDK and CDR2 SYGVNS. The CDR3 consists of 15 residues. The CDR3 coding sequence is TGTGCCAGCAGTGATGTCAGGGGGCTCACCGGGGAGCTGTTTTTT. Translated: CASSDVRGLTGELFF.

J is TRBJ1-5 and V is TRBV7-8; no clear D. Trimming pared 2 bases from V and 7 bases from J, leaving 9 bases between. Germline CDR1 is SGHVS and CDR2 is FQNEAQ. The CDR3 extends over 13 amino acids. The CDR3 region has the DNA TGTGCCAGCAGCTTATCGGGGAACCAGCCCCAGCATTTT. The encoded protein is CASSLSGNQPQHF. The full variable domain, its missing parts supplied by reference TRBV7-8 and TRBJ1-5, is GAGVSQSPRYKVAKRGQDVALRCDPISGHVSLFWYQQALGQGPEFLTYFQNEAQLDKSGLPSDRFFAERPEGSVSTLKIQRTQQEDSAVYLCASSLSGNQPQHFGDGTRLSIL.

J is TRBJ1-5 and V is TRBV4-1; D unresolved. The CDR3 runs to 14 residues. V gave up 0 bases and J gave up 10 bases, with 13 bases separating them. Germline V gene sequence: CDR1 MGHRA, CDR2 YSYEKL. CDR3 in DNA: TGCGCCAGCAGCCAAGATCCCCCGTTTCCCCCCCAGCATTTT. This codes for CASSQDPPFPPQHF.

J is TRBJ1-1 and V is TRBV5-1, with D possibly TRBD1 on 5 matching bases. The germline CDR1 and CDR2 sequences are SGHRS and YFSETQ. Trimming shortened V by 6 bases and J by 3 bases, and 15 bases separated the two germline ends. The CDR3 consists of 14 residues. CDR3 amino acids: CASTWVGDDTEAFF. CDR3 nucleotides: TGCGCCAGCACCTGGGTGGGGGATGACACTGAAGCTTTCTTT.